Listed below are T cell receptor beta chains from one sample, sequenced in a study of cytomegalovirus exposure and HLA in healthy donors. Profiling relied on immunoSEQ multiplex PCR, and the TCRdb table lists in-frame clones only, not all of them. The table lists about 140,000 clones, about 74% of them singletons. Sequenced input: PBMCs. The receptor set was obtained from a man under 40 in good health and CMV-seronegative. Both conserved end residues are part of each CDR3. D genes are given only for firm matches. The listing skips clone size in some rows; elsewhere it reads once, few, many or a size class.

d_call: TRBD2
clone_size: few
v_call: TRBV30
j_call: TRBJ2-7
cdr3_nt: TGTGCCTGGAGTGGGGGACTAGCGGGACCAGTGTTGTCCTACGAGCAGTACTTC
cdr3_aa: CAWSGGLAGPVLSYEQYF

d_call: TRBD1
clone_size: .
v_call: TRBV6-1
j_call: TRBJ2-1
cdr3_nt: TGTGCCAGCAATCCGACAGGGGGCGGAAACAATGAGCAGTTCTTC
cdr3_aa: CASNPTGGGNNEQFF

d_call: .
clone_size: .
v_call: TRBV18
j_call: TRBJ1-1
cdr3_nt: TGTGCCAGCTCACCGGCGGGGGGGAACGCTGAAGCTTTCTTT
cdr3_aa: CASSPAGGNAEAFF

d_call: TRBD2
clone_size: .
v_call: TRBV10-1
j_call: TRBJ2-7
cdr3_nt: TGCGCCAGCAGTGAGTCGACAAGCGGGACCGGTGAGCAGTACTTC
cdr3_aa: CASSESTSGTGEQYF

d_call: .
clone_size: .
v_call: TRBV13
j_call: TRBJ2-5
cdr3_nt: TGTGCCAGCAGCCCCCGTGAGGGAGCGAGACCTCAAGAGACCCAGTACTTC
cdr3_aa: CASSPREGARPQETQYF

d_call: TRBD2
clone_size: .
v_call: TRBV30
j_call: TRBJ2-7
cdr3_nt: TGTGCCTGGCGACTAGCCGACTCCTACGAGCAGTACTTC
cdr3_aa: CAWRLADSYEQYF

d_call: TRBD1
clone_size: .
v_call: TRBV6-6
j_call: TRBJ2-3
cdr3_nt: TGTGCCAGCAGGATAAACGTTGACAGGGTTACGCAGTATTTT
cdr3_aa: CASRINVDRVTQYF

d_call: .
clone_size: .
v_call: TRBV5-1
j_call: TRBJ2-1
cdr3_nt: TGCGCCAGCAGCCTCGGGACACAGTACAATGAGCAGTTCTTC
cdr3_aa: CASSLGTQYNEQFF

d_call: .
clone_size: .
v_call: TRBV5-4
j_call: TRBJ2-3
cdr3_nt: TGTGCCAGCAGCTTGTCGACAGCAGATACGCAGTATTTT
cdr3_aa: CASSLSTADTQYF

d_call: .
clone_size: .
v_call: TRBV2
j_call: TRBJ2-3
cdr3_nt: TGTGCCAGCATTCCAAGACCGGGTACGCAGTATTTT
cdr3_aa: CASIPRPGTQYF

d_call: .
clone_size: few
v_call: TRBV6-5
j_call: TRBJ2-3
cdr3_nt: TGTGCCAGCAGTTACGCAGGGACAGATACGCAGTATTTT
cdr3_aa: CASSYAGTDTQYF

d_call: TRBD1
clone_size: .
v_call: TRBV5-1
j_call: TRBJ1-1
cdr3_nt: TGCGCCAGCAGCTACGGACAGGGGGCTTCGAACACTGAAGCTTTCTTT
cdr3_aa: CASSYGQGASNTEAFF

d_call: .
clone_size: .
v_call: TRBV15
j_call: TRBJ1-1
cdr3_nt: TGTGCCACCAGCAGGACAGGAGAGAACACTGAAGCTTTCTTT
cdr3_aa: CATSRTGENTEAFF

d_call: .
clone_size: .
v_call: TRBV7-2
j_call: TRBJ1-1
cdr3_nt: TGTGCCAGCAGCCCTAGTCCTCAAGGGAACACTGAAGCTTTCTTT
cdr3_aa: CASSPSPQGNTEAFF

d_call: .
clone_size: .
v_call: TRBV19
j_call: TRBJ2-3
cdr3_nt: TGTGCCAGTAGTGGGGGGACAGACCCAAGCACAGATACGCAGTATTTT
cdr3_aa: CASSGGTDPSTDTQYF

d_call: TRBD1
clone_size: .
v_call: TRBV27
j_call: TRBJ2-2
cdr3_nt: TGTGCCAGCAGTTTAAGAACTCAGGGGGAAGGATATGCCGGGGAGCTGTTTTTT
cdr3_aa: CASSLRTQGEGYAGELFF

d_call: TRBD2
clone_size: .
v_call: TRBV5-1
j_call: TRBJ2-5
cdr3_nt: TGCGCCAGCAGCTTTTGGGGGGCTAGCGGGCAAGAGACCCAGTACTTC
cdr3_aa: CASSFWGASGQETQYF

d_call: .
clone_size: .
v_call: TRBV28
j_call: TRBJ1-1
cdr3_nt: TGTGCCAGCAGTGCAGGACTGAGCCACACTGAAGCTTTCTTT
cdr3_aa: CASSAGLSHTEAFF

d_call: .
clone_size: .
v_call: TRBV18
j_call: TRBJ1-2
cdr3_nt: TGTGCCAGCTCACCGCGGAACGCCGGGAACTATGGCTACACCTTC
cdr3_aa: CASSPRNAGNYGYTF

d_call: .
clone_size: few
v_call: TRBV9
j_call: TRBJ2-3
cdr3_nt: TGTGCCAGCACCCGAGCGACTAGCACAGATACGCAGTATTTT
cdr3_aa: CASTRATSTDTQYF

d_call: .
clone_size: .
v_call: TRBV13
j_call: TRBJ2-7
cdr3_nt: TGTGCCAGCAGCTTAGCCGACGAGCAGTACTTC
cdr3_aa: CASSLADEQYF

d_call: .
clone_size: once
v_call: TRBV16
j_call: TRBJ2-1
cdr3_nt: TGTGCCAGCAGCAGTCTTGCTAGCTCCTACAATGAGCAGTTCTTC
cdr3_aa: CASSSLASSYNEQFF

d_call: .
clone_size: .
v_call: TRBV27
j_call: TRBJ1-5
cdr3_nt: TGTGCCAGCAGTGGGGACAAATATCAGCCCCAGCATTTT
cdr3_aa: CASSGDKYQPQHF

d_call: TRBD1
clone_size: .
v_call: TRBV29-1
j_call: TRBJ1-5
cdr3_nt: TGCAGCGTTGCGACAGGGTTGGGGCAGCCCCAGCATTTT
cdr3_aa: CSVATGLGQPQHF

d_call: .
clone_size: .
v_call: TRBV19
j_call: TRBJ2-7
cdr3_nt: TGTGCCAGTAGCCACTCTCGGTTTGACGAGCAGTACTTC
cdr3_aa: CASSHSRFDEQYF

d_call: .
clone_size: .
v_call: TRBV10-3
j_call: TRBJ1-1
cdr3_nt: TGTGCCATCAGTGGGACAGCTACGAGCACTGAAGCTTTCTTT
cdr3_aa: CAISGTATSTEAFF

d_call: .
clone_size: .
v_call: TRBV5-5
j_call: TRBJ1-3
cdr3_nt: TGTGCCAGCAGCCTTTCTACAGGGCCCTCCGCAAACTCTGGAAACACCATATATTTT
cdr3_aa: CASSLSTGPSANSGNTIYF

d_call: .
clone_size: .
v_call: TRBV29-1
j_call: TRBJ2-3
cdr3_nt: TGCAGCGTCCCCTCTTGGGCAGGGACTAGCACAGATACGCAGTATTTT
cdr3_aa: CSVPSWAGTSTDTQYF

d_call: .
clone_size: .
v_call: TRBV29-1
j_call: TRBJ1-2
cdr3_nt: TGCAGCGCTTGGGGCGGGGTCGGTGGCTACACCTTC
cdr3_aa: CSAWGGVGGYTF

d_call: .
clone_size: .
v_call: TRBV2
j_call: TRBJ2-2
cdr3_nt: TGTGCCAGCAGTGAGCTCAGGACGAACACCGGGGAGCTGTTTTTT
cdr3_aa: CASSELRTNTGELFF

d_call: TRBD2
clone_size: .
v_call: TRBV28
j_call: TRBJ2-3
cdr3_nt: TGTGCCAGCAGACCCTCGGGACTAGCGGGAGTAGATACGCAGTATTTT
cdr3_aa: CASRPSGLAGVDTQYF

d_call: TRBD1
clone_size: once
v_call: TRBV5-4
j_call: TRBJ2-1
cdr3_nt: TGTGCCAGCAGCTCCACCGGACAGGGGAAGGGAAACAATGAGCAGTTCTTC
cdr3_aa: CASSSTGQGKGNNEQFF

d_call: TRBD1
clone_size: .
v_call: TRBV2
j_call: TRBJ2-7
cdr3_nt: TGTGCCAGCAGTGAAGCTCCGGGACAGGGTTACGAGCAGTACTTC
cdr3_aa: CASSEAPGQGYEQYF

d_call: .
clone_size: .
v_call: TRBV5-1
j_call: TRBJ2-3
cdr3_nt: TGCGCCAGCAGCTTGGCGTCAGGGGTTATAGATACGCAGTATTTT
cdr3_aa: CASSLASGVIDTQYF

d_call: .
clone_size: .
v_call: TRBV13
j_call: TRBJ1-4
cdr3_nt: TGTGCCAGCAGCTTAAGACTCAATGAAAAACTGTTTTTT
cdr3_aa: CASSLRLNEKLFF

d_call: TRBD1
clone_size: .
v_call: TRBV2
j_call: TRBJ2-7
cdr3_nt: TGTGCCAGCAGAAAACTATCACCCGGGACAGGAGGCGACGAGCAGTACTTC
cdr3_aa: CASRKLSPGTGGDEQYF

d_call: .
clone_size: .
v_call: TRBV27
j_call: TRBJ2-7
cdr3_nt: TGTGCCAGCAGTCTCCTTCGGAACAGGGATTCCTACGAGCAGTACTTC
cdr3_aa: CASSLLRNRDSYEQYF

d_call: .
clone_size: .
v_call: TRBV28
j_call: TRBJ2-2
cdr3_nt: TGTGCCAGCAGCCCTCAGTACACCGGGGAGCTGTTTTTT
cdr3_aa: CASSPQYTGELFF

d_call: TRBD1
clone_size: .
v_call: TRBV4-1
j_call: TRBJ2-4
cdr3_nt: TGCGCCAGCAGCCCTCGAGACAACAGGGGGCGCAGGACCAAAAACATTCAGTACTTC
cdr3_aa: CASSPRDNRGRRTKNIQYF

d_call: .
clone_size: .
v_call: TRBV6-1
j_call: TRBJ1-5
cdr3_nt: TGTGCCAGCGGGGAGGGAAAACAGCCCCAGCATTTT
cdr3_aa: CASGEGKQPQHF

d_call: .
clone_size: few
v_call: TRBV18
j_call: TRBJ1-5
cdr3_nt: TGTGCCAGCTCAGGGGCCTCCAGCAATCAGCCCCAGCATTTT
cdr3_aa: CASSGASSNQPQHF

d_call: .
clone_size: .
v_call: TRBV27
j_call: TRBJ2-1
cdr3_nt: TGTGCCAGCAGTTTATCCGGGAGTGGTTACAATGAGCAGTTCTTC
cdr3_aa: CASSLSGSGYNEQFF

d_call: .
clone_size: .
v_call: TRBV1
j_call: TRBJ2-1
cdr3_nt: TGCACCAGCAGCCAAGACCGGGCCGGGACTCTCCTAAATGAGCAGTTCTTC
cdr3_aa: CTSSQDRAGTLLNEQFF

d_call: .
clone_size: .
v_call: TRBV4-2
j_call: TRBJ2-7
cdr3_nt: TGTGCCAGCAGCCAAGGGGACTTCGAGCAGTACTTC
cdr3_aa: CASSQGDFEQYF

d_call: .
clone_size: .
v_call: TRBV2
j_call: TRBJ2-1
cdr3_nt: TGTGCCAGCAGTGGGTCTGGCGGGCGCCAGTTCTTC
cdr3_aa: CASSGSGGRQFF

d_call: .
clone_size: .
v_call: TRBV2
j_call: TRBJ2-1
cdr3_nt: TGTGCCAGCAGTGATGTTGATCAGGGGAGTTTGTATGAGCAGTTCTTC
cdr3_aa: CASSDVDQGSLYEQFF

d_call: TRBD2
clone_size: .
v_call: TRBV18
j_call: TRBJ2-7
cdr3_nt: TGTGCCAGCTCACCCCTGACTAGCGGGTCAACCTACGAGCAGTACTTC
cdr3_aa: CASSPLTSGSTYEQYF

d_call: TRBD1
clone_size: .
v_call: TRBV2
j_call: TRBJ1-4
cdr3_nt: TGTGCCAGCGACGTTATGACAGGGGGCGCGGAAGTTGCCGAAAAACTGTTTTTT
cdr3_aa: CASDVMTGGAEVAEKLFF

d_call: .
clone_size: .
v_call: TRBV20-1
j_call: TRBJ2-5
cdr3_nt: TGCAGTGCACTAGGGGAGACCCAGTACTTC
cdr3_aa: CSALGETQYF

d_call: TRBD1
clone_size: .
v_call: TRBV9
j_call: TRBJ2-5
cdr3_nt: TGTGCCAGCAGCGTAGGGGGCCAGGGGGAAGAGACCCAGTACTTC
cdr3_aa: CASSVGGQGEETQYF

d_call: TRBD2
clone_size: .
v_call: TRBV6-1
j_call: TRBJ2-2
cdr3_nt: TGTGCCTCCCGACTAGCGGGTGCGAACACCGGGGAGCTGTTTTTT
cdr3_aa: CASRLAGANTGELFF

d_call: TRBD1
clone_size: .
v_call: TRBV10-1
j_call: TRBJ1-1
cdr3_nt: TGCGCCAGCAGTGATGGAAGGGGGCTCGCTGAAGCTTTCTTT
cdr3_aa: CASSDGRGLAEAFF

d_call: .
clone_size: .
v_call: TRBV27
j_call: TRBJ1-1
cdr3_nt: TGTGCCAGCAGCCCCCTAGGAGGGAACACTGAAGCTTTCTTT
cdr3_aa: CASSPLGGNTEAFF